One sample yielded the 14 T cell receptor beta chains listed below, sequenced in a study of blood T cell repertoires in COVID-19 (dated by TCRdb to 2020 to 2021). Library creation used the immunoSEQ multiplex PCR assay. As stored in TCRdb, this immuneACCESS dataset retains in-frame rearrangements with V and J assigned. A fraction of the clones does not appear; measured against another copy, unresolved V genes explain less than half of the discrepancy, and the remainder lacks a known reason. The sample includes about 100,000 clones, with roughly 85% observed a single time. Under 35% of the sample is in the top ten clones. The sequencing input was peripheral blood. All receptors come from a man between 70 and 80 years old with active or convalescent COVID-19.

The chain combines TRBV27 with TRBJ1-1; D gene unclear. CDR1 is MNHEY and CDR2 is SMNVEV in the germline V gene (reference sequence). The CDR3 is 14 amino acids. Trimming pared 6 bases from V and 0 bases from J, leaving 11 bases between. This chain's CDR3 is CASRRTGMNTEAFF. CDR3 DNA: TGTGCCAGCAGAAGGACGGGGATGAACACTGAAGCTTTCTTT.

The rearrangement uses TRBV5-1 and TRBJ2-5, with D perhaps TRBD2 (5 bases). This CDR3 has 15 residues. V was cut by 0 bases and J by 4 bases, with 13 bases left in between. The V gene's germline CDR1 is SGHRS and CDR2 YFSETQ. Here the CDR3 DNA reads TGCGCCAGCAGCTTGGGTTCTACGGGGATAGAGACCCAGTACTTC. Its translation: CASSLGSTGIETQYF.

The chain uses TRBV11-2 and TRBJ2-2; TRBD2 might be the D (6 bases). Trimming removed 5 bases at V and 1 base at J, with 14 bases between. This CDR3 spans 16 amino acids. Germline CDR1 is SGHAT and CDR2 is FQNNGV. CDR3 residues: CASSRLRRGNTGELFF. The DNA of the CDR3 is TGTGCCAGCAGCCGACTCAGGAGGGGGAACACCGGGGAGCTGTTTTTT.

V and J are TRBV6-1 and TRBJ1-5; TRBD1 matches 7 bases. The CDR3 is 15 amino acids. Trimming removed 2 bases from V and 1 base from J; junction bases left unmatched: 2. Germline values: CDR1 MNHNS, CDR2 SASEGT. The CDR3 nucleotides read TGTGCCAGCAGTGAAAACAGGGGAAGCAATCAGCCCCAGCATTTT. Its translation: CASSENRGSNQPQHF.

This clone was found once. V gene TRBV5-5 combines with J gene TRBJ2-7, with D uncertain. The CDR3 contains 12 residues. CDR1 SGHKS and CDR2 YYEKEE come from the germline V gene (reference sequence). V was clipped by 0 bases and J by 5 bases, with 6 bases between them. This chain's CDR3 is CASSLGHHEQYF. The DNA of the CDR3 is TGTGCCAGCAGCTTGGGACACCACGAGCAGTACTTC.

The V and J genes are TRBV27 and TRBJ2-4; no definite D call. Germline CDR1 is MNHEY and CDR2 is SMNVEV (reference sequence). CDR3 length: 13 residues. Between the trimmed V and J ends, which lost 5 bases and 6 bases, there was a span of 11 bases. This chain's CDR3 is CASSTNIPNIQYF. The CDR3 DNA is TGTGCCAGCAGTACTAATATCCCAAACATTCAGTACTTC.

This clone has only a few counts. In DNA form, the CDR3 reads TGTGCCACCAGTCTGTCTTTGAGTGAGACCCAGTACTTC. Residues: CATSLSLSETQYF. The rearrangement links TRBV24-1 to TRBJ2-5; no definite D call. The length of the CDR3 is 13 residues. Trimming stripped 6 bases from V and 5 bases from J, with 12 bases between. CDR1 and CDR2 (germline): KGHDR, SFDVKD.

V and J are TRBV24-1 and TRBJ1-5; 9 bases line up with TRBD1. Trimming cost V 1 base and J 8 bases; bases outside gene matches: 14. This CDR3 is built from 18 residues. Germline CDR1 KGHDR, CDR2 SFDVKD. The CDR3: CATSDFLSEQGAREPQHF. CDR3 nucleotide sequence: TGTGCCACCAGTGATTTCTTGTCGGAACAGGGGGCGAGGGAGCCCCAGCATTTT.

This chain connects TRBV28 to TRBJ1-2, with no clear D. Germline values: CDR1 MDHEN, CDR2 SYDVKM. This CDR3 region has 12 residues. The ends were cut back, 3 bases at V and 6 bases at J, with 8 bases in the middle. The CDR3: CASSFEHNGYTF. The CDR3 DNA reads as TGTGCCAGCAGTTTTGAACACAATGGCTACACCTTC.

This clone was counted once. The chain has TRBV4-3 and TRBJ1-6; a weak D match, TRBD1 (6 bases). The CDR3 length is 16 residues. Trimming cost V 3 bases and J 6 bases, with 15 bases left between them. Germline V lookup: CDR1 LGHNA, CDR2 YSLEER. The CDR3 bases are TGCGCCAGCAGCCAGGGGGGGCCGGGGATTAATTCACCCCTCCACTTT. It translates to CASSQGGPGINSPLHF.

The chain has TRBV7-9 and TRBJ2-2; a weak D match, TRBD2 (5 bases). The CDR3 runs to 15 residues. V lost 4 bases and J 0 bases, leaving 9 bases between the germline ends. Germline assignment: CDR1 SEHNR and CDR2 FQNEAQ (reference sequence). The CDR3 is CASSSTGTNTGELFF. As DNA, the CDR3 is TGTGCCAGCAGCTCGACCGGGACGAACACCGGGGAGCTGTTTTTT.

The count of this clone is one. V gene TRBV10-3 combines with J gene TRBJ1-2, with D possibly being TRBD1 (6 bases). Germline V gives CDR1 ENHRY, CDR2 SYGVKD. With 3 bases removed from V and 8 bases from J, the gap between germline ends came to 19 bases. The CDR3 is 15 amino acids. CDR3 coding DNA: TGTGCCATCAGTGATGACAGGAGCCGGGCTTGGGGCTACACCTTC. As protein: CAISDDRSRAWGYTF.

The chain is built from TRBV28 and TRBJ2-7; no firm D call. In germline, CDR1 is MDHEN, CDR2 SYDVKM. V lost 3 bases to trimming and J lost 4 bases, with 4 bases between them. This CDR3 region has 11 residues. The CDR3 sequence: CASSLEYEQYF. DNA of the CDR3: TGTGCCAGCAGTTTGGAGTACGAGCAGTACTTC.

The rearrangement links TRBV27 to TRBJ2-3, with TRBD2 identical over 8 bases. The CDR3 is 15 amino acids. J lost 0 bases, V lost 7 bases, and 6 bases had no gene match. Germline-derived CDR1 and CDR2 are MNHEY and SMNVEV (reference sequence). CDR3 nucleotides: TGTGCCAGCACCCGGGGGGGCCGGAGCACAGATACGCAGTATTTT. Its protein product is CASTRGGRSTDTQYF.